This TCR beta chain comes out of a study of blood T cell repertoires in COVID-19. Across the whole study: The United States, Italy and Spain supplied acute and convalescent COVID-19 samples.

Original handling: Counts of nucleated cells, estimated from reference gene primer amplification, were obtained. Produced via immunoSEQ multiplex PCR; TCRdb's table is partial and in-frame only. V, J and clone size were drawn from that table, and D and trimming were deduced from the DNA. The repertoire holds about 300,000 clones, roughly 87% seen once, with approximately 5% in the top ten. Trimming cost V 5 bases and J 9 bases, with 14 bases left between them. CDR1 SNHLY and CDR2 FYNNEI come from the germline V gene. The CDR3 sequence is 13 residues long. Study members were between about 18 and 95 years old and lived in some 26 US regions.

The sequencing input was PBMCs or T cells enriched from blood (not recorded which). The TCR sequence derives from a woman in her twenties or thirties who had recovered from COVID-19. The rearrangement links TRBV2 to TRBJ2-1; D is possibly TRBD2 (7 bases). CDR3 sequence (DNA): TGTGCCAGCAGTCAAAGGGGGGGCACTGAGCAGTTCTTC. Residues: CASSQRGGTEQFF.